The T cell receptor (beta chain) described here comes from a study of T cell responses to AZD1222 COVID-19 vaccine. Whole-study results and caveats: Vaccine-associated CD4 TCRs ranged over spike, dominating at 160-218 and 743-854. Nearly half of spike-specific TCRs reportedly target variant regions that are unmutated in the B.1.351 and B.1.1.7 variants. Just a handful of AZD1222 recipients tested seropositive at baseline.

A remark on this clone: The antigen remains undetermined.

V shed 0 bases and J shed 13 bases, with 7 bases lying between them. From germline, CDR1 is MNHNS and CDR2 SASEGT. This CDR3 comprises 11 residues. This table comes from immunoSEQ multiplex PCR, and its TCRdb copy is limited to in-frame clones, with some not included. The repertoire has approximately 150,000 clones, approximately 91% of them found once; the top ten carry roughly 2%. Pooled together were second doses at about 4 or about 12 weeks. This TCR came from an adult who received the AZD1222 COVID-19 vaccine. V usage is TRBV6-1 and J usage is TRBJ2-1; weak D call: TRBD2 (6 bases). This specimen consisted of peripheral blood, obtained 28 days after the second AZD1222 dose. Written as DNA, the CDR3 is TGTGCCAGCAGTGAAGCCGGGAGCCAGTTCTTC. Encoded protein: CASSEAGSQFF.